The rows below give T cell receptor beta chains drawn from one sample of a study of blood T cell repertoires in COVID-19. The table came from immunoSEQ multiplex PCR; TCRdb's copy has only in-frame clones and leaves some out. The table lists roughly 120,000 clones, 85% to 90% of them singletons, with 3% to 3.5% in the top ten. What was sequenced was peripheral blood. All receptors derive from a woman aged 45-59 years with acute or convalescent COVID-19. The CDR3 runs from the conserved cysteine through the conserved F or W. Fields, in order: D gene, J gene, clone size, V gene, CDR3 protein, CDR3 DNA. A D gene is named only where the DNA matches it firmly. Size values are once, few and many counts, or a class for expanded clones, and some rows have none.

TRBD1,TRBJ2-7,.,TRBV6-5,CAIDGTGRYEQYF,TGTGCCATTGACGGGACAGGGAGGTACGAGCAGTACTTC
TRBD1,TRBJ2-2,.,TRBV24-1,CATSEGLLRTGVTGELFF,TGTGCCACCAGTGAGGGGCTCCTCCGGACAGGGGTTACCGGGGAGCTGTTTTTT
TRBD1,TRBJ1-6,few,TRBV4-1,CASSGDRAVGISGPLHF,TGCGCCAGCAGTGGGGACAGGGCCGTAGGTATAAGTGGACCCCTCCACTTT
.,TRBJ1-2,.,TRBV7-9,CASSTQAGPTF,TGTGCCAGCAGCACCCAGGCGGGGCCCACCTTC
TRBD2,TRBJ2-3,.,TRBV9,CASSVGAGGTDTQYF,TGTGCCAGCAGCGTGGGGGCGGGAGGAACAGATACGCAGTATTTT
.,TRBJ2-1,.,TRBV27,CASSLSSPRSFNEQFF,TGTGCCAGCAGTTTATCTTCTCCTCGGAGTTTCAATGAGCAGTTCTTC
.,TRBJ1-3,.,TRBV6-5,CASSFSLSGNTIYF,TGTGCCAGCAGTTTCTCTCTCTCTGGAAACACCATATATTTT
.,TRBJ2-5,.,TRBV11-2,CASSRDISPQETQYF,TGTGCCAGCAGCCGGGACATATCGCCCCAAGAGACCCAGTACTTC
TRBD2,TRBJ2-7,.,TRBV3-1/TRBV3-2,CASSQAGGSSYEQYF,TGTGCCAGCAGCCAGGCGGGAGGGAGCTCCTACGAGCAGTACTTC
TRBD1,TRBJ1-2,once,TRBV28,CASSLTGQHYGYTF,TGTGCCAGCAGCCTGACGGGACAGCACTATGGCTACACCTTC
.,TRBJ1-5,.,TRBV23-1,CASRQQRWQGPVSNQPQHF,TGCGCCAGCAGGCAGCAAAGGTGGCAGGGCCCCGTTAGCAATCAGCCCCAGCATTTT
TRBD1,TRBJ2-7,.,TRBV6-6,CASTGTGVYEQYF,TGTGCCAGCACTGGGACAGGGGTGTACGAGCAGTACTTC
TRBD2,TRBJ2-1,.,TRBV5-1,CASSLRTSGNGVEQFF,TGCGCCAGCAGCTTGCGGACTAGCGGGAATGGGGTTGAGCAGTTCTTC
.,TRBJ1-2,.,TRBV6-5,CASRTTQDHGYTF,TGTGCCAGCAGGACTACTCAGGACCATGGCTACACCTTC
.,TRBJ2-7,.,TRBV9,CASSPSLIGDSPEQYF,TGTGCCAGCAGCCCCTCTCTCATAGGGGACTCCCCCGAGCAGTACTTC
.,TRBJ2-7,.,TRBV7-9,CASSSRAVAATYEQYF,TGTGCCAGCAGCTCCCGAGCAGTAGCGGCTACCTACGAGCAGTACTTC
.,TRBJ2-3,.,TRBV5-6,CASSHNGGGSDTQYF,TGTGCCAGCAGCCACAATGGCGGAGGGTCAGATACGCAGTATTTT
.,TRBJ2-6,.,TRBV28,CASSFGGSKANVLTF,TGTGCCAGCAGTTTTGGGGGCAGCAAGGCCAACGTCCTGACTTTC
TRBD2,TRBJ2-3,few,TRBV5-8,CASSLAAGVADTQYF,TGTGCCAGCAGCTTGGCAGCGGGAGTCGCCGATACGCAGTATTTT
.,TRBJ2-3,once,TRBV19,CASSPGVTSTDTQYF,TGTGCCAGTTCACCGGGAGTCACTAGCACAGATACGCAGTATTTT
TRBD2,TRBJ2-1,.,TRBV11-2,CASSLDPVAGEQFF,TGTGCCAGCAGCTTAGACCCAGTAGCGGGAGAGCAGTTCTTC
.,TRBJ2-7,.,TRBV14,CASSRVSGYEQYF,TGTGCCAGCAGCCGGGTAAGCGGCTACGAGCAGTACTTC
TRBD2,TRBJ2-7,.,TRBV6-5,CASSSLAGGPYEQYF,TGTGCCAGCAGTTCCTTAGCGGGAGGGCCCTACGAGCAGTACTTC
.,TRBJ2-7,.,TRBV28,CASSSPPEKQYF,TGTGCCAGCAGTTCTCCCCCAGAAAAGCAGTACTTC
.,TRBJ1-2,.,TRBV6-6,CASRDIANYGYTF,TGTGCCAGCAGGGACATAGCTAACTATGGCTACACCTTC
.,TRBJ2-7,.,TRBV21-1,CARAAAGGYEQYF,TGTGCCAGGGCCGCTGCGGGGGGATACGAGCAGTACTTC
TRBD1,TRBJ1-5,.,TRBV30,CAWSVGQGLQPQHF,TGTGCCTGGAGTGTCGGACAGGGACTACAGCCCCAGCATTTT
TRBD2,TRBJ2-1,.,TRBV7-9,CASSLGSGKYNEQFF,TGTGCCAGCAGCTTAGGAAGCGGGAAGTACAATGAGCAGTTCTTC
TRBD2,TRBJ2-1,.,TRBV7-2,CASSAGLAGGYNEQFF,TGTGCCAGCAGCGCGGGACTAGCGGGAGGTTACAATGAGCAGTTCTTC
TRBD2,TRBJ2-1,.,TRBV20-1,CSAIRGRLEFF,TGCAGTGCTATTCGCGGGAGACTAGAATTCTTC
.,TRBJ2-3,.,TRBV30,CAWSSPSTDTQYF,TGTGCCTGGAGCTCCCCGTCCACAGATACGCAGTATTTT
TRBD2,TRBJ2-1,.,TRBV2,CASRRLAGGVEQFF,TGTGCCAGCAGGAGACTAGCGGGAGGTGTCGAGCAGTTCTTC
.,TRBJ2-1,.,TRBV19,CASSVPGLVGEQFF,TGTGCCAGTAGTGTACCGGGACTGGTTGGTGAGCAGTTCTTC
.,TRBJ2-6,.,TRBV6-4,CASSVGGPTGANVLTF,TGTGCCAGCAGTGTTGGAGGGCCGACCGGGGCCAACGTCCTGACTTTC
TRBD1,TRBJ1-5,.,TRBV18,CASSGRQGASNQPQHF,TGTGCCAGCTCGGGGAGACAGGGGGCGAGCAATCAGCCCCAGCATTTT
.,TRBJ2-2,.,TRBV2,CASRVGDLNTGELFF,TGTGCCAGCAGGGTAGGGGACTTAAACACCGGGGAGCTGTTTTTT
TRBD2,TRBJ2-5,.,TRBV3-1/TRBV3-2,CASSQGREWQTQYF,TGTGCCAGCAGCCAAGGGCGGGAGTGGCAGACCCAGTACTTC
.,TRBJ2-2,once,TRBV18,CASSPQDTGELFF,TGTGCCAGCTCACCGCAGGACACCGGGGAGCTGTTTTTT
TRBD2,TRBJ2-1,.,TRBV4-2,CASSHSWTSLVQQFF,TGTGCCAGCAGCCATTCCTGGACTAGCCTGGTGCAGCAGTTCTTC
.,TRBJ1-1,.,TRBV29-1,CSATAGGEGTEAFF,TGCAGCGCAACCGCGGGGGGCGAGGGCACTGAAGCTTTCTTT
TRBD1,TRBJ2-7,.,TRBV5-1,CASSPGTGEPYEQYF,TGCGCCAGCAGCCCGGGGACAGGGGAACCCTACGAGCAGTACTTC
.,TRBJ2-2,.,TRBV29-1,CSVLGTWTGELFF,TGCAGCGTCCTGGGCACGTGGACCGGGGAGCTGTTTTTT
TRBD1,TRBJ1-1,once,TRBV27,CASSLGRTGLAFF,TGTGCCAGCAGTTTAGGGAGGACAGGGTTAGCTTTCTTT
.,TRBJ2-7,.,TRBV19,CASSKAQHYEQYF,TGTGCCAGTAGTAAGGCACAGCACTACGAGCAGTACTTC
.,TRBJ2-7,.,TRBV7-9,CASSLDLIGEQYF,TGTGCCAGCAGCTTAGATTTAATCGGGGAGCAGTACTTC
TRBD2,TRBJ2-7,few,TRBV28,CASSSPLSGRSREQYF,TGTGCCAGCAGTTCGCCTCTAAGCGGGAGGTCGCGGGAGCAGTACTTC
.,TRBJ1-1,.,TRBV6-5,CASSYVLRGNTEAFF,TGTGCCAGCAGTTACGTCCTACGGGGAAATACTGAAGCTTTCTTT
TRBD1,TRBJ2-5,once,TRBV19,CASSPRTGAKQETQYF,TGTGCCAGTAGTCCCCGGACAGGGGCTAAACAAGAGACCCAGTACTTC
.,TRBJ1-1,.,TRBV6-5,CASSRRMNTEAFF,TGTGCCAGCAGTCGGAGGATGAACACTGAAGCTTTCTTT
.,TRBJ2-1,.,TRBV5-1,CASSPLTGKSSYNEQFF,TGCGCCAGCAGCCCGTTGACGGGAAAGAGCTCCTACAATGAGCAGTTCTTC
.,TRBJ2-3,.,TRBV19,CASSPGDIGADTQYF,TGTGCCAGTAGTCCCGGGGACATCGGCGCAGATACGCAGTATTTT